These 26 T cell receptor beta chains were all obtained from the same sample, sequenced in a study of cytomegalovirus exposure and HLA in healthy donors. The study ran its PCR with 60 Vbeta and 13 Jbeta primers. Sequencing used immunoSEQ multiplex PCR; TCRdb keeps in-frame clones, though not all of them. The top ten clones hold 3.5% to 4% of a sample with about 300,000 clones, about nine tenths of them seen once. Material: PBMCs. The receptors come from a man aged 35 to 55 in good health and CMV-seropositive.

The chain carries TRBV19 and TRBJ1-2; 10 nucleotides align to TRBD1. CDR1 and CDR2 (germline): LNHDA, SQIVND (reference sequence). Losses at the gene ends were 5 bases for V and 7 bases for J; bases not matched to a gene: 10. The CDR3 spans 15 residues. DNA of the CDR3: TGTGCCAGTAGTTACGCGGGACAGGGGTTGTCTGGCTACACCTTC. Amino acids: CASSYAGQGLSGYTF.

The V and J genes are TRBV14 and TRBJ2-7, with 8 positions matching TRBD1. The CDR3 is made up of 17 amino acids. V trimming: 6 bases; J trimming: 1 base; junction bases outside the gene matches: 14. Germline assignment: CDR1 SGHDN and CDR2 FVKESK. In nucleotides, the CDR3 is TGTGCCAGCAGGGCCGGGACAGGCCACACGACTTCCTACGAGCAGTACTTC. Protein sequence: CASRAGTGHTTSYEQYF.

The rearrangement links TRBV2 to TRBJ2-5; TRBD1 matches 10 bases. The J call may be wrong; the DNA end is better matched by TRBJ2-7. Germline-derived CDR1 and CDR2 are SNHLY and FYNNEI. The CDR3 loop spans 15 amino acids. CDR3 sequence (DNA): TGTGCCAGCAATAACCGGGACAGGGGACCTCACGAGCAGTACTTC. Translating gives CASNNRDRGPHEQYF.

The chain joins TRBV7-3 to TRBJ1-2; D remains unclear. V lost 2 bases, J lost 2 bases, and 9 bases lay in between. Germline V lookup: CDR1 SGHTA, CDR2 FQGTGA. The CDR3 covers 14 residues. CDR3 amino acids: CASSLDPGNYGYTF. CDR3 sequence (DNA): TGTGCCAGCAGCTTAGATCCAGGCAACTATGGCTACACCTTC.

V usage is TRBV4-1 and J usage is TRBJ2-5, with TRBD1 identical over 8 bases. V lost 5 bases to trimming and J lost 5 bases; unmatched junction nucleotides: 10. CDR3 size: 15 residues. The germline CDR1 and CDR2 sequences are MGHRA and YSYEKL. The CDR3 is CASSYQGASRETQYF. The CDR3 bases are TGCGCCAGCAGCTATCAGGGGGCATCGAGGGAGACCCAGTACTTC.

The genes are TRBV6-1 and TRBJ2-1; 8 bases map to TRBD2. Germline V gene sequence: CDR1 MNHNS, CDR2 SASEGT. The CDR3 is 19 amino acids. J lost 0 bases, V lost 1 base, and 11 bases had no gene match. CDR3 loop: CASSEGLAGVVDSYNEQFF. CDR3 DNA sequence: TGTGCCAGCAGTGAAGGGCTAGCGGGCGTAGTGGACTCCTACAATGAGCAGTTCTTC.

The chain links TRBV5-1 to TRBJ2-1, with 7 bases fitting TRBD2. Germline CDR1 reads SGHRS; CDR2 reads YFSETQ. The CDR3 is 16 residues long. Trimming took 5 bases from V and 8 from J; bases not matched to a gene: 16. CDR3 in amino acids: CASSSGGIAGRDEQFF. CDR3 sequence (DNA): TGCGCCAGCAGTTCCGGGGGTATAGCGGGTAGGGATGAGCAGTTCTTC.

V gene TRBV27 combines with J gene TRBJ2-4, with 12 nucleotides matching TRBD2. CDR3 size: 13 residues. V lost 5 bases and J lost 15; bases outside the gene matches: 8. Germline CDR1 is MNHEY and CDR2 is SMNVEV (reference sequence). CDR3 in amino acids: CASSLTSGSLWYF. In DNA form, the CDR3 reads TGTGCCAGCAGTCTGACTAGCGGGAGTTTGTGGTACTTC.

The chain uses TRBV7-8 and TRBJ1-1; 7 positions match TRBD1. In germline, CDR1 is SGHVS, CDR2 FQNEAQ. This CDR3 contains 16 residues. J lost 5 bases, V lost 1 base, and 10 bases had no gene match. CDR3 DNA: TGTGCCAGCAGCTTAGAAGTCAGGGGGTTGGTTACTGAAGCTTTCTTT. Protein product: CASSLEVRGLVTEAFF.

The chain carries TRBV7-2 and TRBJ2-5, with 7 bases fitting TRBD2. The CDR3 has 15 amino acids. Germline trimming cut 5 bases from V and 4 bases from J; bases unmatched to any gene: 10. Germline values: CDR1 SGHTA, CDR2 FQGNSA. The CDR3 DNA follows: TGTGCCAGCAGCACCCGGACTAGTTTTACAGAGACCCAGTACTTC. This gives the protein CASSTRTSFTETQYF. Full variable domain (missing parts from reference TRBV7-2 and TRBJ2-5): GAGVSQSPSNKVTEKGKDVELRCDPISGHTALYWYRQSLGQGLEFLIYFQGNSAPDKSGLPSDRFSAERTGGSVSTLTIQRTQQEDSAVYLCASSTRTSFTETQYFGPGTRLLVL.

The V gene is TRBV11-1, the J gene TRBJ1-1; D is possibly TRBD1 (5 bases). Looked up from germline, CDR1 is SGHAT and CDR2 is FQDESV (reference sequence). There are 15 residues in the CDR3. Trimming left V 4 bases short and J 4 bases short, with 16 bases between. The CDR3 is CASSSNRPAGTEAFF. The DNA for the CDR3 is TGTGCCAGCAGCTCAAACAGGCCAGCGGGCACTGAAGCTTTCTTT.

The chain couples TRBV7-3 to TRBJ2-3; D may be TRBD2 (5 bases). The CDR3 totals 15 residues. From germline, CDR1 is SGHTA and CDR2 FQGTGA. Trimming took off 4 bases at V and 1 base at J, with 12 bases between the two ends. CDR3 loop: CASSSTYSGTDTQYF. Here the CDR3 DNA reads TGTGCCAGCAGCTCCACTTATAGCGGCACAGATACGCAGTATTTT.

The rearrangement links TRBV7-8 to TRBJ1-5; no reliable D call. This CDR3 comprises 16 residues. Between the trimmed V and J ends, which lost 2 bases and 2 bases, there was a span of 13 bases. CDR1 and CDR2 (germline): SGHVS, FQNEAQ. The CDR3 sequence: CASSLFGDFGNQPQHF. The CDR3 DNA reads as TGTGCCAGCAGCTTATTCGGGGATTTCGGCAATCAGCCCCAGCATTTT.

This clone showed up just once. The V gene is TRBV14, the J gene TRBJ2-1; 15 bases agree with TRBD2. J lost 7 bases, V lost 5 bases, and 6 bases had no gene match. The CDR3 length is 16 residues. Germline CDR1 reads SGHDN; CDR2 reads FVKESK. As DNA, the CDR3 is TGTGCCAGCAGCTCAGGACTAGCGGGAGGGTATAATGAGCAGTTCTTC. Encoded protein: CASSSGLAGGYNEQFF. The variable domain in full, with the rest retrieved from reference TRBV14 and TRBJ2-1, is EAGVTQFPSHSVIEKGQTVTLRCDPISGHDNLYWYRRVMGKEIKFLLHFVKESKQDESGMPNNRFLAERTGGTYSTLKVQPAELEDSGVYFCASSSGLAGGYNEQFFGPGTRLTVL.

The chain combines TRBV28 with TRBJ1-4, with 7 bases aligning to TRBD1. Germline CDR1 MDHEN, CDR2 SYDVKM. The CDR3 has 15 amino acids. V lost 8 bases to trimming and J lost 0 bases; unmatched junction nucleotides: 6. The CDR3: CASGAGGSTNEKLFF. In DNA, the CDR3 is TGTGCCAGCGGGGCAGGGGGATCAACTAATGAAAAACTGTTTTTT.

For this clone: Relative to the germline gene, one junction end is altered; a read error may explain this. The V and J genes are TRBV4-2 and TRBJ2-7; D is unclear. This CDR3 has 16 residues. Germline CDR1 and CDR2: LGHNA and YNFKEQ. The CDR3 loop reads CASSQDLRDSLHEQYF. CDR3 sequence (DNA): TGTGCCAGCAGTCAAGATCTCCGAGACTCCCTCCACGAGCAGTACTTC.

The chain recombines TRBV19 with TRBJ2-1; D unresolved. This CDR3 is 14 amino acids long. Germline V gene data show CDR1 as LNHDA and CDR2 as SQIVND (reference sequence). V shed 6 bases and J shed 0 bases, with 9 bases lying between them. DNA of the CDR3: TGTGCCAGTAGCGAGAGGCACTCCTACAATGAGCAGTTCTTC. This codes for CASSERHSYNEQFF.

In nucleotides, the CDR3 is TGTGCCAGTAGTAACCTACAGGGTTTGGGCATTGAAAAACTGTTTTTT. Translation: CASSNLQGLGIEKLFF. V and J are TRBV19 and TRBJ1-4, with TRBD1 as a possible D gene (6 bases). The CDR3 length is 16 residues. V was pared by 4 bases and J by 7 bases, with 19 bases between. Germline V lookup: CDR1 LNHDA, CDR2 SQIVND (reference sequence).

This rearrangement joins TRBV7-3 to TRBJ2-3, with TRBD1 identical over 12 bases. This CDR3 contains 14 residues. Looked up from germline, CDR1 is SGHTA and CDR2 is FQGTGA. The ends lost 7 bases at V and 4 bases at J; junction bases unmatched: 3. CDR3 nucleotide sequence: TGTGCCAGCAAGGGACAGGGGGCATCAGATACGCAGTATTTT. Amino acids: CASKGQGASDTQYF.

This clone was seen more than once but under ten times. The V gene is TRBV6-5, the J gene TRBJ1-1, with 7 bases matching TRBD1. In germline, CDR1 is MNHEY, CDR2 SVGAGI. The ends lost 5 bases at V and 7 bases at J; junction bases unmatched: 7. The CDR3 covers 13 residues. The CDR3 loop reads CASSETGRIEAFF. Here the CDR3 DNA reads TGTGCCAGCAGTGAGACAGGGCGGATTGAAGCTTTCTTT.

The chain carries TRBV19 and TRBJ2-3, with TRBD1 identical over 9 bases. The CDR3 has 14 residues. Germline assignment: CDR1 LNHDA and CDR2 SQIVND (reference sequence). The ends lost 5 bases at V and 7 bases at J; junction bases unmatched: 7. DNA of the CDR3: TGTGCCAGTAGTCCCCAGGACAGGGGAAATACGCAGTATTTT. It translates to CASSPQDRGNTQYF.

The chain is built from TRBV21-1 and TRBJ2-1; TRBD2, the D gene given by the table, was not confirmed from the DNA. TRBV21-1 is reported as a pseudogene. The CDR3 contains 16 residues. The CDR3 DNA reads as TGTGCCAGCAGCAAAACTAGCGGGAGCTCCTACAATGAGCAGTTCTTC. Protein product: CASSKTSGSSYNEQFF.

The chain is built from TRBV11-2 and TRBJ2-5; maybe TRBD2 (6 bases). This CDR3 has 16 amino acids. The V end was cut by 2 bases, the J end by 5 bases, with 18 bases between. The germline V gene has CDR1 SGHAT and CDR2 FQNNGV. CDR3 residues: CASSLSPVRREETQYF. As DNA, the CDR3 is TGTGCCAGCAGCTTATCACCGGTACGGAGGGAGGAGACCCAGTACTTC.

The chain links TRBV7-3 to TRBJ2-5; possibly TRBD2 for D (7 bases). With 6 bases removed from V and 4 bases from J, the gap between germline ends came to 15 bases. CDR1 and CDR2 (germline): SGHTA, FQGTGA. The CDR3 sequence is 14 residues long. The CDR3 coding sequence is TGTGCCAGCAGTCAGTCGGGGGGCGGAGAGACCCAGTACTTC. Its translation is CASSQSGGGETQYF.

The CDR3 DNA follows: TGTGCCAGCATTATTTCGGGGGAAGCTTTCTTT. Its protein is CASIISGEAFF. This chain uses TRBV7-9 with TRBJ1-1, with unresolved D. Germline V gene lookup returns CDR1 SEHNR and CDR2 FQNEAQ (reference sequence). Trimming cost V 7 bases and J 8 bases, with 11 bases left between them. This CDR3 has 11 residues.

The gene calls are TRBV5-5 and TRBJ2-2, with 7 positions matching TRBD1. CDR1 is SGHKS, CDR2 YYEKEE, per germline (reference sequence). Germline trimming cut 1 base from V and 4 bases from J; bases unmatched to any gene: 10. This CDR3 comprises 17 residues. The CDR3 protein is CASSLLGTGVSTGELFF. The DNA for the CDR3 is TGTGCCAGCAGCTTGTTAGGCACAGGGGTTTCCACCGGGGAGCTGTTTTTT.